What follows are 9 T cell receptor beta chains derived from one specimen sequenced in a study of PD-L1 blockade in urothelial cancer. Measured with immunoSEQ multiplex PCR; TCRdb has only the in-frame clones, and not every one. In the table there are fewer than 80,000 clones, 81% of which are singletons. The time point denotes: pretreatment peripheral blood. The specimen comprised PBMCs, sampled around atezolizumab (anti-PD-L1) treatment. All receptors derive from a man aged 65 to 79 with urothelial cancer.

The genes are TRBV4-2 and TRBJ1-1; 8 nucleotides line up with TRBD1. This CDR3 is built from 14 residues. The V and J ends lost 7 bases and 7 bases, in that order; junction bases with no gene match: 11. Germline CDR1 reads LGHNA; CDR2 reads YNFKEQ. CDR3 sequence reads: CASKPSGGASEAFF. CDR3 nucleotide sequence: TGTGCCAGCAAACCATCAGGGGGCGCGAGTGAAGCTTTCTTT.

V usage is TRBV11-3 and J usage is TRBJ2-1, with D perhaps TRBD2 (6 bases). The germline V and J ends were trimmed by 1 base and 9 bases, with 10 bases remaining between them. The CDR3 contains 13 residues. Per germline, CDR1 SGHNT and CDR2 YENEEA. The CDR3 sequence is CASSLAGEVEQFF. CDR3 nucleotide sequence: TGTGCCAGCAGCTTAGCGGGAGAAGTTGAGCAGTTCTTC. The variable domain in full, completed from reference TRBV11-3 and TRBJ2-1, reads EAGVVQSPRYKIIEKKQPVAFWCNPISGHNTLYWYLQNLGQGPELLIRYENEEAVDDSQLPKDRFSAERLKGVDSTLKIQPAELGDSAVYLCASSLAGEVEQFFGPGTRLTVL.

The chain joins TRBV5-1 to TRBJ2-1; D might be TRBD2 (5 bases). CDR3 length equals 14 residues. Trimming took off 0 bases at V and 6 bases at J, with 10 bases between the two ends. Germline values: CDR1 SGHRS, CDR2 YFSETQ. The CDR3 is CASSLGASSNEQFF. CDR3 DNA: TGCGCCAGCAGCTTGGGAGCTAGCAGCAATGAGCAGTTCTTC.

For the CDR3, the DNA is TGTGCCTGGGGACGCGGGGGCACTGAAGCTTTCTTT. Its protein product is CAWGRGGTEAFF. The J gene is TRBJ1-1, the V gene TRBV30; possibly TRBD1 for D (5 bases). V lost 5 bases to trimming and J lost 4 bases, with 11 bases between them. Germline V gives CDR1 GTSNPN, CDR2 SVGIG (reference sequence). The CDR3 runs to 12 residues.

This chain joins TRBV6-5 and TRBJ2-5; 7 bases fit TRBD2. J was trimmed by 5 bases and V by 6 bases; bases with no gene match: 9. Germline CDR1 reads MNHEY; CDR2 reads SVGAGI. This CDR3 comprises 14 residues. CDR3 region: CASSPREGWETQYF. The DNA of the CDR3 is TGTGCCAGCAGCCCCAGGGAGGGCTGGGAGACCCAGTACTTC.

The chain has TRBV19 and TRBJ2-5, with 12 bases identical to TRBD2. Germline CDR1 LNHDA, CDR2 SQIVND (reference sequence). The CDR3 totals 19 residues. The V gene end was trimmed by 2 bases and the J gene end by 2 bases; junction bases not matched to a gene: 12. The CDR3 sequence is CASSINPGLAGGIQETQYF. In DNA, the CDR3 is TGTGCCAGTAGTATAAATCCCGGGCTAGCGGGAGGGATACAAGAGACCCAGTACTTC.

CDR3 DNA sequence: TGCGCCAGCAGCTCAACCGGGACAGGGTACGAGCAGTACTTC. Translated, it gives CASSSTGTGYEQYF. This rearrangement joins TRBV5-1 to TRBJ2-7; 9 positions agree with TRBD1. CDR3 size: 14 residues. The trim removed 3 bases at V and 4 bases at J, leaving 5 bases unmatched. The germline V gene encodes CDR1 SGHRS and CDR2 YFSETQ.

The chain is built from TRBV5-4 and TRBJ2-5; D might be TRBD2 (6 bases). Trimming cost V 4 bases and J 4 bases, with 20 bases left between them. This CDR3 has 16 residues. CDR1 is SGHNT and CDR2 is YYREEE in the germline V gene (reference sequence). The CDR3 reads CASSPATGEPTETQYF. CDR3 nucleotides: TGTGCCAGCAGCCCTGCCACGGGGGAGCCGACAGAGACCCAGTACTTC.

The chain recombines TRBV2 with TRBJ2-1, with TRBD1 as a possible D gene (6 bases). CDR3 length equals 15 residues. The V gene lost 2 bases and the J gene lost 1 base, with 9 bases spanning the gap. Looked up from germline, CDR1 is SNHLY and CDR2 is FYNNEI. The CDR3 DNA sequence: TGTGCCAGCAGTGAAAGGGGGTCTTCCTACAATGAGCAGTTCTTC. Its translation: CASSERGSSYNEQFF. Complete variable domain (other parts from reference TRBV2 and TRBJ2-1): EPEVTQTPSHQVTQMGQEVILRCVPISNHLYFYWYRQILGQKVEFLVSFYNNEISEKSEIFDDQFSVERPDGSNFTLKIRSTKLEDSAMYFCASSERGSSYNEQFFGPGTRLTVL.